What follows is one T cell receptor (beta chain) and its context. TCRdb keeps only in-frame clones here, not all; method: immunoSEQ multiplex PCR. The sample lists about 240,000 clones; approximately 86% were seen once. This sample is drawn from a study of blood T cell repertoires in COVID-19. CDR1 is LNHNV, CDR2 YYDKDF, per germline (reference sequence). There are 15 residues in the CDR3. Trimming took off 5 bases at V and 2 bases at J, with 13 bases between the two ends. This clonotype was obtained from a woman aged 35 to 49 with acute COVID-19. The chain uses TRBV15 and TRBJ1-5; D is ambiguous. Sequencing was done on a sample of PBMCs or T cells enriched from blood (not recorded which). The CDR3 DNA is TGTGCCACCAGCTATTCACGGGGAGGCAATCAGCCCCAGCATTTT. Protein sequence: CATSYSRGGNQPQHF. Drawing the rest from reference TRBV15 and TRBJ1-5, the complete variable domain is DAMVIQNPRYQVTQFGKPVTLSCSQTLNHNVMYWYQQKSSQAPKLLFHYYDKDFNNEADTPDNFQSRRPNTSFCFLDIRSPGLGDTAMYLCATSYSRGGNQPQHFGDGTRLSIL.